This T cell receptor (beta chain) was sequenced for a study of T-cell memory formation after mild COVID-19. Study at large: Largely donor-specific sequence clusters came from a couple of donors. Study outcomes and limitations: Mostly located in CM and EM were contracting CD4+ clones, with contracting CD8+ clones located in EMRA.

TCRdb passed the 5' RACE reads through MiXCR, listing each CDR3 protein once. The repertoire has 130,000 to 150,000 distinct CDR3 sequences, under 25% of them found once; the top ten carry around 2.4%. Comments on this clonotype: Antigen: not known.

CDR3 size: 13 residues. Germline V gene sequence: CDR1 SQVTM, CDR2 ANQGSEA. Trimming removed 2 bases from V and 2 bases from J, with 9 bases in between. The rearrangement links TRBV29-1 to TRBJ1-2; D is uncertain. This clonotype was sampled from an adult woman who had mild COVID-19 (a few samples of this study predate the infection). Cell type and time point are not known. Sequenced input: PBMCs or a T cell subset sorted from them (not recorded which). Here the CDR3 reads CSVEYRNNYGYTF. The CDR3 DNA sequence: TGCAGCGTTGAATACAGAAACAACTATGGCTACACCTTC.